Below are 21 T cell receptor beta chains sequenced from a single sample in a study of blood T cells in healthy people across ages (dated by TCRdb to 2014 to 2015). The protocol used for the library was 5' RACE. Data came from an Illumina HiSeq 2500. A second PCR of about 7 to 12 cycles was run with a J-beta primer mix and a sample-barcoded 5' primer. In TCRdb, the public reads were trimmed at Q25 with fastp and aligned with MiXCR, with productive beta chains retained. Each CDR3 protein gets just one entry, which takes the most common genes and DNA from the rows behind it. The sample records around 800,000 distinct CDR3 sequences, around 68% of which are singletons. About a quarter of the sample rests with the top ten. Sequences were obtained from blood. All receptors come from a man aged 25-45 years in good health.

V usage is TRBV4-2 and J usage is TRBJ2-7; 7 bases match TRBD2. The CDR3 runs to 15 residues. In germline, CDR1 is LGHNA, CDR2 YNFKEQ. V trimming: 1 base; J trimming: 2 bases; junction bases outside the gene matches: 5. The DNA for the CDR3 is TGTGCCAGCAGCCAAGGTTGGGACTACACCTACGAGCAGTACTTC. It is translated as CASSQGWDYTYEQYF.

The V and J genes are TRBV20-1 and TRBJ2-7, with a tentative D call TRBD2 (6 bases). The CDR3 length is 15 residues. From germline, CDR1 is DFQATT and CDR2 SNEGSKA (reference sequence). V was clipped by 6 bases and J by 2 bases, with 20 bases between them. CDR3 amino acids: CSAGSGGGSTYEQYF. Written as DNA, the CDR3 is TGCAGTGCGGGGAGTGGGGGAGGCAGTACCTACGAGCAGTACTTC.

This clonotype has only a few counts. The chain is built from TRBV6-2 or TRBV6-3 and TRBJ2-1; 10 positions agree with TRBD1. This CDR3 region has 17 residues. J lost 4 bases, V lost 2 bases, and 8 bases had no gene match. Germline V gives CDR1 MNHEY, CDR2 SVGEGT. In nucleotides, the CDR3 is TGTGCCAGCAGTTACACGATCGGGACAGGGGCATACAATGAGCAGTTCTTC. Its protein is CASSYTIGTGAYNEQFF.

The chain couples TRBV10-3 to TRBJ2-7, with D tentatively TRBD1 (5 bases). Deletions cut 10 bases from V and 2 bases from J, with 15 bases between. The CDR3 is 13 amino acids. Germline loops: CDR1 ENHRY, CDR2 SYGVKD. The CDR3 DNA sequence: TGTGCCACAACTGCCCAGGGTCCCTACGAGCAGTACTTC. Amino acids: CATTAQGPYEQYF.

The rearrangement uses TRBV2 and TRBJ2-7; D is unresolved. V dropped 3 bases and J dropped 7 bases, with 7 bases sitting between them. Germline V gene lookup returns CDR1 SNHLY and CDR2 FYNNEI. CDR3 length: 11 amino acids. For the CDR3, the DNA is TGTGCCAGCAGTGAGGACGGGGAGCAGTACTTC. Amino acids: CASSEDGEQYF.

In its sample, this clonotype was seen once. V is TRBV29-1 and J is TRBJ2-3; 9 bases match TRBD1. Germline CDR1 and CDR2: SQVTM and ANQGSEA. This CDR3 has 15 amino acids. The trim removed 3 bases at V and 3 bases at J, leaving 7 bases unmatched. CDR3 loop: CSVEGGQGRTDTQYF. In nucleotides, the CDR3 is TGCAGCGTTGAGGGGGGACAGGGAAGGACAGATACGCAGTATTTT.

The CDR3 here is CASSEGLADLTDTQYF. The CDR3 region has the DNA TGTGCCAGCAGTGAAGGACTAGCGGACCTCACAGATACGCAGTATTTT. The rearrangement joins TRBV2 to TRBJ2-3; 9 bases align to TRBD2. Looked up from germline, CDR1 is SNHLY and CDR2 is FYNNEI. The CDR3 runs 16 residues. J gave up 2 bases and V 1 base, and 4 bases lay outside the gene matches.

The chain is built from TRBV3-1 and TRBJ2-4; D possibly corresponds to TRBD1 (6 bases). This CDR3 has 16 residues. V dropped 1 base and J dropped 2 bases, with 12 bases sitting between them. CDR1 is LGHDT, CDR2 YNNKEL, per germline (reference sequence). CDR3 coding DNA: TGTGCCAGCAGCCAAGCGGGCAGGGGTTCCAAAAACATTCAGTACTTC. Translating it yields CASSQAGRGSKNIQYF.

The genes are TRBV9 and TRBJ2-7; 7 positions agree with TRBD2. Germline V gene data show CDR1 as SGDLS and CDR2 as YYNGEE. CDR3 length: 14 residues. The V and J ends lost 6 bases and 2 bases, in that order; junction bases with no gene match: 8. The CDR3 region is CASTPGRAAYEQYF. The CDR3 DNA reads TGTGCCAGCACCCCGGGGAGGGCAGCCTACGAGCAGTACTTC. Combining the CDR3 with reference TRBV9 and TRBJ2-7 gives the whole variable domain DSGVTQTPKHLITATGQRVTLRCSPRSGDLSVYWYQQSLDQGLQFLIQYYNGEERAKGNILERFSAQQFPDLHSELNLSSLELGDSALYFCASTPGRAAYEQYFGPGTRLTVT.

This chain joins TRBV20-1 and TRBJ1-5, with D possibly TRBD1 on 5 matching bases. The CDR3 contains 16 residues. The V end lost 0 bases, the J end lost 5 bases, and 17 bases lay between the germline ends. Germline-derived CDR1 and CDR2 are DFQATT and SNEGSKA (reference sequence). The CDR3 spells CSARDSTGLWDQPQHF. CDR3 sequence (DNA): TGCAGTGCTAGAGATTCCACAGGTTTGTGGGATCAGCCCCAGCATTTT.

The chain combines TRBV6-6 with TRBJ2-7, with D unclear. The CDR3 spans 14 residues. The germline V and J ends were trimmed by 3 bases and 3 bases, with 12 bases remaining between them. CDR1 MNHNY and CDR2 SVGAGI come from the germline V gene (reference sequence). The CDR3 bases are TGTGCCAGCAGTTATAAGCTATCGCTCTACGAGCAGTACTTC. Its protein is CASSYKLSLYEQYF.

The count of this clonotype is one. The chain joins TRBV24-1 to TRBJ1-5; a weak D match, TRBD1 (6 bases). This CDR3 is built from 15 residues. V was pared by 3 bases and J by 4 bases, with 12 bases between. Germline CDR1 KGHDR, CDR2 SFDVKD. CDR3 sequence: CATSDGQGQNQPQHF. The DNA of the CDR3 is TGTGCCACCAGTGATGGGCAAGGACAGAATCAGCCCCAGCATTTT.

The table lists this clonotype with a few counts. The chain is built from TRBV10-3 and TRBJ1-6, with D tentatively TRBD1 (6 bases). The V gene's germline CDR1 is ENHRY and CDR2 SYGVKD. Trimming removed 8 bases at V and 7 bases at J, with 15 bases between. The CDR3 extends over 14 amino acids. The CDR3 loop is CAIGRGWENSPLHF. The CDR3 DNA is TGTGCCATCGGCAGGGGTTGGGAAAATTCACCCCTCCACTTT.

The chain is built from TRBV2 and TRBJ2-5; TRBD2 aligns across 7 bases. The V and J ends lost 10 bases and 2 bases, in that order; junction bases with no gene match: 7. Germline V gene data show CDR1 as SNHLY and CDR2 as FYNNEI. This CDR3 has 13 amino acids. This CDR3 reads CATDPGGQETQYF. CDR3 nucleotide sequence: TGTGCCACCGACCCCGGGGGGCAAGAGACCCAGTACTTC.

V gene TRBV29-1 combines with J gene TRBJ2-1, with 7 bases lining up with TRBD1. This CDR3 has 14 amino acids. The germline gives CDR1 SQVTM, CDR2 ANQGSEA. The V segment lost 6 bases and the J segment 0 bases; nucleotides outside the gene matches: 5. The CDR3 reads CSVGTVLSYNEQFF. CDR3 bases: TGCAGCGTCGGGACAGTTCTCTCCTACAATGAGCAGTTCTTC.

This rearrangement joins TRBV2 to TRBJ2-2, with D possibly being TRBD2 (5 bases). The CDR3 has 16 amino acids. Trimming removed 5 bases from V and 5 bases from J, with 18 bases in between. The germline CDR1 and CDR2 sequences are SNHLY and FYNNEI. The CDR3 loop is CASSSSQVPGTGELFF. The DNA of the CDR3 is TGTGCCAGCAGTTCTTCCCAGGTCCCGGGGACCGGGGAGCTGTTTTTT.

This CDR3 reads CAWNRQGPTEAFF. CDR3 nucleotide sequence: TGTGCCTGGAATCGACAGGGGCCCACTGAAGCTTTCTTT. The V gene is TRBV30, the J gene TRBJ1-1, with 8 bases lining up with TRBD1. The CDR3 extends over 13 amino acids. Trimming cost V 4 bases and J 4 bases; bases outside gene matches: 5. Germline CDR1 GTSNPN, CDR2 SVGIG (reference sequence).

This clonotype was observed a handful of times. The gene calls are TRBV29-1 and TRBJ2-4, with D tentatively TRBD2 (6 bases). The CDR3 has 12 amino acids. Per germline, CDR1 SQVTM and CDR2 ANQGSEA. The V end lost 2 bases, the J end lost 9 bases, and 11 bases lay between the germline ends. The CDR3 reads CSVEHRRGIQYF. For the CDR3, the DNA is TGCAGCGTTGAACACCGGAGGGGCATTCAGTACTTC.

This clonotype occurred once. The rearrangement joins TRBV9 to TRBJ1-2; no firm D call. The V end lost 0 bases, the J end lost 2 bases, and 8 bases lay between the germline ends. There are 14 residues in the CDR3. The V gene's germline CDR1 is SGDLS and CDR2 YYNGEE. The CDR3: CASSVDVGNYGYTF. The CDR3 region has the DNA TGTGCCAGCAGCGTAGATGTCGGCAACTATGGCTACACCTTC.

This chain uses TRBV14 with TRBJ2-7; D possibly uses TRBD1 or TRBD2 (6 bases each). Germline values: CDR1 SGHDN, CDR2 FVKESK. The V and J ends lost 0 bases and 0 bases respectively, with 9 bases between them. CDR3 length: 15 residues. In nucleotides, the CDR3 is TGTGCCAGCAGCCAAGAACAGGGAGGCTCCTACGAGCAGTACTTC. This sequence encodes CASSQEQGGSYEQYF.

The rearrangement links TRBV5-1 to TRBJ1-6, with 9 bases matching TRBD1. The CDR3 runs 16 residues. CDR1 is SGHRS, CDR2 YFSETQ, per germline. The V and J ends lost 7 bases and 6 bases, in that order; junction bases with no gene match: 11. CDR3 nucleotides: TGCGCCAGCCAGCTTGGAGGACAGGGGTTTAATTCACCCCTCCACTTT. It encodes CASQLGGQGFNSPLHF. The entire variable domain, with the rest obtained from reference TRBV5-1 and TRBJ1-6, is as follows: KAGVTQTPRYLIKTRGQQVTLSCSPISGHRSVSWYQQTPGQGLQFLFEYFSETQRNKGNFPGRFSGRQFSNSRSEMNVSTLELGDSALYLCASQLGGQGFNSPLHFGNGTRLTVT.